This is a list of T cell receptor beta chains from one sample in a study of human T cells and chemical hapten exposure. TCRdb redid the calling of the RACE reads with MiXCR, one entry per CDR3 protein. Of around 350,000 distinct CDR3 sequences listed, 5.5% are singletons. The input for sequencing was whole blood, taken in connection with sensitization to the hapten diphenylcyclopropenone (DPC). These receptors were collected from a woman aged 18-29 years with alopecia areata. Some clones in this sample may be carry-over from other donors' samples. Both conserved end residues are part of each CDR3. Each record gives: CDR3 protein, CDR3 DNA, D gene, J gene, V gene, clone size. D genes are given only for firm matches. Clone size, where shown, is once, few, many, or a class for clones that have expanded.

CASSQSPGTYNEQFF | TGTGCCAGCAGTCAATCGCCGGGAACTTACAATGAGCAGTTCTTC | . | TRBJ2-1 | TRBV11-3 | .
CASSDSFGQPTDTQYF | TGTGCCAGCAGTGATTCTTTCGGACAACCCACAGATACGCAGTATTTT | . | TRBJ2-3 | TRBV6-4 | many
CASLTLGGTEAFF | TGTGCCAGCCTTACTCTAGGGGGGACTGAAGCTTTCTTT | . | TRBJ1-1 | TRBV6-5 | many
CASSGQGISQPQHF | TGTGCCAGCAGTGGACAGGGGATAAGTCAGCCCCAGCATTTT | TRBD1 | TRBJ1-5 | TRBV2 | many
CASSPDRWQPQHF | TGTGCCAGCTCACCAGATCGATGGCAGCCCCAGCATTTT | . | TRBJ1-5 | TRBV18 | few
CASSLRSLTYEQYF | TGTGCCAGCAGTTTGAGGAGCCTCACCTACGAGCAGTACTTC | . | TRBJ2-7 | TRBV28 | many
CASSHLTSGGRSYNEQFF | TGTGCCAGCAGCCACCTCACTAGCGGGGGGCGCTCCTACAATGAGCAGTTCTTC | TRBD2 | TRBJ2-1 | TRBV4-2 | .
CASSYDRQYEQYF | TGTGCCAGCAGTTACGACCGACAGTACGAGCAGTACTTC | . | TRBJ2-7 | TRBV6-5 | .
CATSDLIQPLRGTGELFF | TGTGCCACCAGTGATTTGATTCAACCCCTGAGGGGAACCGGGGAGCTGTTTTTT | . | TRBJ2-2 | TRBV24-1 | few
CASSFGAYQPQHF | TGTGCCAGCTCCTTTGGGGCTTATCAGCCCCAGCATTTT | . | TRBJ1-5 | TRBV2 | few
CASSSGQGGSPLHF | TGTGCCAGCAGTTCGGGACAGGGAGGTTCACCCCTCCACTTT | TRBD1 | TRBJ1-6 | TRBV6-5 | many
CASRFTYGYTF | TGTGCCAGCAGGTTTACCTATGGCTACACCTTC | . | TRBJ1-2 | TRBV6-2/TRBV6-3 | many
CASKAGGRYEQYF | TGTGCCAGCAAAGCAGGGGGGAGGTACGAGCAGTACTTC | . | TRBJ2-7 | TRBV28 | few
CASSFGQVEQYF | TGTGCCAGCAGTTTCGGACAGGTCGAGCAGTACTTC | TRBD1 | TRBJ2-7 | TRBV12-3/TRBV12-4 | many
CASSPEGTSGGAYGEQFF | TGTGCCAGCAGCCCCGAAGGGACTAGCGGGGGGGCATATGGTGAGCAGTTCTTC | TRBD2 | TRBJ2-1 | TRBV5-4 | many
CASSLLGLQETQYF | TGTGCCAGCAGTTTACTTGGACTACAAGAGACCCAGTACTTC | . | TRBJ2-5 | TRBV27 | few
CASSLSPGPQENYGYTF | TGCGCCAGCAGCTTGAGTCCGGGACCACAGGAGAACTATGGCTACACCTTC | . | TRBJ1-2 | TRBV5-1 | few
CASSYRGGGEKLFF | TGTGCCAGCAGTTACAGAGGAGGGGGCGAAAAACTGTTTTTT | TRBD1 | TRBJ1-4 | TRBV6-5 | few
CASSFTQGSHYGYTF | TGTGCCAGCAGTTTCACGCAGGGCTCCCACTATGGCTACACCTTC | . | TRBJ1-2 | TRBV6-6 | many
CASSQRTGGLMNTEAFF | TGTGCCAGCAGCCAGAGGACAGGGGGCTTAATGAACACTGAAGCTTTCTTT | TRBD1 | TRBJ1-1 | TRBV4-2 | many
CASSERGADTQYF | TGTGCCAGCAGTGAGCGGGGGGCAGATACGCAGTATTTT | TRBD2 | TRBJ2-3 | TRBV25-1 | few
CASSQDFSADTQYF | TGTGCCAGCAGCCAAGATTTCTCGGCAGATACGCAGTATTTT | . | TRBJ2-3 | TRBV3-1 | .
CATLDVSGSVDTQYF | TGTGCCACCCTTGACGTATCGGGATCAGTGGATACGCAGTATTTT | . | TRBJ2-3 | TRBV25-1 | many
CASRPGQGSYNEQFF | TGTGCCAGCAGACCCGGACAGGGTTCCTACAATGAGCAGTTCTTC | TRBD1 | TRBJ2-1 | TRBV7-2 | .
CASMEGRAGTEAFF | TGCGCCAGCATGGAGGGCAGGGCGGGCACTGAAGCTTTCTTT | . | TRBJ1-1 | TRBV5-1 | many
CASSLEAATLSSGANVLTF | TGTGCCAGCAGCTTAGAGGCGGCTACTTTGTCCTCTGGGGCCAACGTCCTGACTTTC | . | TRBJ2-6 | TRBV7-9 | many
CASSSHGPSEKLFF | TGTGCCAGCAGTTCCCATGGGCCTTCAGAAAAACTGTTTTTT | . | TRBJ1-4 | TRBV27 | .
CASSPWGPTKNIQYF | TGTGCCAGCAGTCCGTGGGGGCCGACCAAAAACATTCAGTACTTC | . | TRBJ2-4 | TRBV6-2/TRBV6-3 | many
CASSLRTANSGNTIYF | TGTGCCAGCAGCCTTCGGACGGCGAACTCTGGAAACACCATATATTTT | . | TRBJ1-3 | TRBV7-2 | .
CASGTDNTEAFF | TGTGCTAGTGGCACAGATAACACTGAAGCTTTCTTT | . | TRBJ1-1 | TRBV12-5 | .
CASSSLGQGGSPLHF | TGTGCCAGCAGCTCCCTTGGACAGGGTGGATCACCCCTCCACTTT | TRBD1 | TRBJ1-6 | TRBV7-3 | many
CASSPGAGYENSPLHF | TGCGCCAGCAGTCCCGGGGCAGGGTACGAGAATTCACCCCTCCACTTT | . | TRBJ1-6 | TRBV4-3 | few
CASSVDGGETQYF | TGTGCCAGCAGCGTGGACGGGGGAGAGACCCAGTACTTC | . | TRBJ2-5 | TRBV9 | many
CASSVAAGLTDTQYF | TGTGCCAGCAGTGTTGCGGCGGGCCTCACAGATACGCAGTATTTT | . | TRBJ2-3 | TRBV2 | few
CSVAGQGNTIYF | TGCAGCGTGGCCGGACAGGGGAACACCATATATTTT | TRBD1 | TRBJ1-3 | TRBV29-1 | many
CASSLAGESLNTEAFF | TGTGCCAGCAGCTTGGCGGGGGAATCCCTGAACACTGAAGCTTTCTTT | . | TRBJ1-1 | TRBV5-5 | many
CASSLFAGLGTEAFF | TGTGCCAGCAGCTTGTTTGCAGGGCTTGGGACTGAAGCTTTCTTT | . | TRBJ1-1 | TRBV7-2 | many
CASSLLRTGTPTDTQYF | TGTGCCAGCAGTTTACTTAGGACCGGGACCCCGACAGATACGCAGTATTTT | . | TRBJ2-3 | TRBV27 | few
CASSPWDELNTEAFF | TGTGCCAGCAGTCCCTGGGACGAACTGAACACTGAAGCTTTCTTT | . | TRBJ1-1 | TRBV2 | few
CSATGGMSTDTQYF | TGCAGTGCTACAGGGGGGATGTCCACAGATACGCAGTATTTT | . | TRBJ2-3 | TRBV20-1 | few
CASSQEGTVLDTQYF | TGTGCCAGCAGCCAAGAGGGGACAGTACTAGATACGCAGTATTTT | TRBD1 | TRBJ2-3 | TRBV3-1 | many
CASSDTTGSDYGYTF | TGTGCCAGCAGTGACACGACAGGGAGTGACTATGGCTACACCTTC | TRBD1 | TRBJ1-2 | TRBV6-1 | .